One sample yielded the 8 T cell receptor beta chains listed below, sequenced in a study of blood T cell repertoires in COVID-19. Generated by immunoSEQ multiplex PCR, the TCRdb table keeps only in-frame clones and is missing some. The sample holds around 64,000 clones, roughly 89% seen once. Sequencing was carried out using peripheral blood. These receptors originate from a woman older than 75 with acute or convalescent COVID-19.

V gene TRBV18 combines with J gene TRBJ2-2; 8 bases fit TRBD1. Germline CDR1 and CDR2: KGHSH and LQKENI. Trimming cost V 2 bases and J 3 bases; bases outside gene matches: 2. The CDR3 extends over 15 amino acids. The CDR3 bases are TGTGCCAGCTCACCATCACAGGGGGACACCGGGGAGCTGTTTTTT. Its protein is CASSPSQGDTGELFF.

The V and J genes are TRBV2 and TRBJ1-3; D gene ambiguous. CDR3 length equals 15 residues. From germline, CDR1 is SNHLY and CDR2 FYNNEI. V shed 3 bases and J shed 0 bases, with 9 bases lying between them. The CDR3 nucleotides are TGTGCCAGCAGTGAGGGAGGATACTCTGGAAACACCATATATTTT. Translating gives CASSEGGYSGNTIYF.

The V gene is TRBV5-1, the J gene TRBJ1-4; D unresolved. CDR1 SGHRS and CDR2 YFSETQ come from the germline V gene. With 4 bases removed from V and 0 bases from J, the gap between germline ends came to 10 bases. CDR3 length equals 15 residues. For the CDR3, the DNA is TGCGCCAGCAGCAACCCGACTGCAACTAATGAAAAACTGTTTTTT. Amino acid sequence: CASSNPTATNEKLFF.

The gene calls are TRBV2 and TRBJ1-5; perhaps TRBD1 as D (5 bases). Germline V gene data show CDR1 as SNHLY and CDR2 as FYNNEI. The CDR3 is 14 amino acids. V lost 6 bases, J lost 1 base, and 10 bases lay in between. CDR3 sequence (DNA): TGTGCCAGCAGATGGGCAGGGAGCAATCAGCCCCAGCATTTT. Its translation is CASRWAGSNQPQHF.

The CDR3 here is CASTMARNSPLHF. In DNA form, the CDR3 reads TGTGCCAGCACGATGGCCAGGAATTCACCCCTCCACTTT. The chain links TRBV2 to TRBJ1-6; D ambiguous. The CDR3 consists of 13 residues. Trimming took off 7 bases at V and 7 bases at J, with 11 bases between the two ends. Looked up from germline, CDR1 is SNHLY and CDR2 is FYNNEI.

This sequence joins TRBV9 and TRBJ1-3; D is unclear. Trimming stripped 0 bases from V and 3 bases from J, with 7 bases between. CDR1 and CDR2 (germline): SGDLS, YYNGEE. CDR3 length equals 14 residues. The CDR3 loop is CASSVGVYGNTIYF. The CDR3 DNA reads TGTGCCAGCAGCGTAGGAGTATATGGAAACACCATATATTTT.

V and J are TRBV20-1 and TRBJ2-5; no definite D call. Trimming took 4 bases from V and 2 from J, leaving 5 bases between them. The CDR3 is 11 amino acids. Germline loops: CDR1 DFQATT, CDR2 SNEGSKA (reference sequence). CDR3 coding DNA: TGCAGTGCTACACAGCAAGAGACCCAGTACTTC. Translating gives CSATQQETQYF.

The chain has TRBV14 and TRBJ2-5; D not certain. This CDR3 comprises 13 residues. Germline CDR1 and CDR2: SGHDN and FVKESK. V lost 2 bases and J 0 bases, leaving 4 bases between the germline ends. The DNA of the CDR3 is TGTGCCAGCAGCCAACAGTACCAAGAGACCCAGTACTTC. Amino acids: CASSQQYQETQYF.